The sequence of this TCR beta chain was determined in a study of blood T cell repertoires in COVID-19. As for the study in general: COVID-19 samples collected from the United States, Italy and Spain covered acute and convalescent phases.

Per the study methods: Quantification of nucleated cells was approximated via reference gene primer amplification. Produced via immunoSEQ multiplex PCR; TCRdb's table is partial and in-frame only. V, J and clone size reflect that table, while D and trimming were determined from the DNA. The repertoire holds some 310,000 clones, with roughly 90% as singletons. Germline loops: CDR1 LGHDT, CDR2 YNNKEL (reference sequence). Trimming stripped 4 bases from V and 4 bases from J, with 13 bases between. This CDR3 spans 15 amino acids. The chain couples TRBV3-1 (or the pseudogene TRBV3-2) to TRBJ1-4; D remains ambiguous. The source is a woman in her 30s with COVID-19, enrolled during active disease. Source material: peripheral blood. CDR3 loop: CASSPGGGINEKLFF. DNA for the CDR3: TGTGCCAGCAGCCCCGGCGGCGGTATTAATGAAAAACTGTTTTTT.